This T cell receptor beta chain was sequenced for a study of tumor-infiltrating lymphocytes in primary liver carcinoma. Study context: The yield of productive TCRbeta reads per sample was roughly 3.65 to 7.13 million and was similar across tissue types.

This clonotype appeared many times. TCR beta cDNA came from roughly 550 ng total RNA, primed with a constant-region primer. Slightly modified ARM-PCR served as the procedure for the TCR beta libraries. These libraries came from three rounds of nested multiplex PCR. TCRdb reanalysed the multiplex PCR reads using MiXCR and keeps one entry per CDR3 protein. The sample holds approximately 340,000 distinct CDR3 sequences, less than 65% seen once. The study extracted blood RNA from unsorted whole blood and also extracted germline DNA. The sequenced material came from peripheral blood. The origin of this receptor is a man aged 40-50 years with primary liver carcinoma and hepatitis B virus infection.

CDR3 nucleotides: TGTGCCATCAGTGAGTCAGGACAGGGAAATGGCTACACCTTC. Its translation is CAISESGQGNGYTF. V gene TRBV10-3 combines with J gene TRBJ1-2; 8 bases map to TRBD1. V was clipped by 0 bases and J by 6 bases; unmatched bases: 3. Germline V CDR1 and CDR2: ENHRY, SYGVKD. The CDR3 is made up of 14 amino acids.